This T cell receptor (beta chain) stems from a study of early T cells in non-severe SARS-CoV-2 infection. Study details: Unsorted whole blood bulk RNA was sequenced, with unpaired chains. Broader study findings: The VDJdb matching leaned toward anti-spike CD8 responses and overlooked private and CD4 specificities.

This clonotype has only a few counts. What it binds is not known. This CDR3 spans 16 amino acids. Germline V gene lookup returns CDR1 LNHDA and CDR2 SQIVND (reference sequence). J lost 2 bases, V lost 1 base, and 5 bases had no gene match. The TCR library protocol attached unique molecular identifiers to the individual cDNA molecules. TCRdb used MiXCR to reprocess the 5' RACE reads, holding one entry per CDR3 protein. Altogether around 80,000 distinct CDR3 sequences are present, over 10% being singletons, with the ten largest covering 6%. The chain carries TRBV19 and TRBJ2-3; 8 positions agree with TRBD2. Sequenced: whole blood. The TCR was taken from an adult who was a healthcare worker with PCR-confirmed SARS-CoV-2 infection or an uninfected control (not recorded which). The CDR3 bases are TGTGCCAGTAGTATAGCCAGCGGGGGACCCACAGATACGCAGTATTTT. Its protein is CASSIASGGPTDTQYF.